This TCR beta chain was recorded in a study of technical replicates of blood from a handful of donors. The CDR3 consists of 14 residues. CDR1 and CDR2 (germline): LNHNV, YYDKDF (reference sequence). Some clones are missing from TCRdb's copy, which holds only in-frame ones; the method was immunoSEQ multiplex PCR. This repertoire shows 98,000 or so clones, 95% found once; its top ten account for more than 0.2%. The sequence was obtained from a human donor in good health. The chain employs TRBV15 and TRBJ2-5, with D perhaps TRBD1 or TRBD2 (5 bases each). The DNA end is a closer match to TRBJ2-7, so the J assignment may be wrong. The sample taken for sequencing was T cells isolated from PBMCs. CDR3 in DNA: TGTGCCACCAGCAGAGAGCTAGGTGGGGGCGAGCAGTACTTC. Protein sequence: CATSRELGGGEQYF.